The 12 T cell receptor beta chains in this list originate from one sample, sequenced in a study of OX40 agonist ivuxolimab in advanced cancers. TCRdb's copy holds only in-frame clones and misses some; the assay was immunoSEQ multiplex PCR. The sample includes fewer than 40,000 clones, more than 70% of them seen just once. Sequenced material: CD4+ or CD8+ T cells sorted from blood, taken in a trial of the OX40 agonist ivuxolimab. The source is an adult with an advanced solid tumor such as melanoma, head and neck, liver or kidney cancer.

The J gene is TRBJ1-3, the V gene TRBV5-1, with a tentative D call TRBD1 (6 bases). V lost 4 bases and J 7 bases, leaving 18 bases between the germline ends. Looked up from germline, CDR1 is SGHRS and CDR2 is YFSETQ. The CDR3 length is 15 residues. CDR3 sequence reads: CASSPEQGGGNTIYF. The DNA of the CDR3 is TGCGCCAGCAGCCCCGAACAGGGTGGAGGCAACACCATATATTTT.

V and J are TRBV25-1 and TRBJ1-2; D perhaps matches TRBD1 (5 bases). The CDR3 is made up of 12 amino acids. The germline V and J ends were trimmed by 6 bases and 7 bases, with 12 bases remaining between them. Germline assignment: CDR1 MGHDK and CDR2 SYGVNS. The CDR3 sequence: CASSGGFSGYTF. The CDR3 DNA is TGTGCCAGCAGCGGGGGGTTTAGTGGCTACACCTTC.

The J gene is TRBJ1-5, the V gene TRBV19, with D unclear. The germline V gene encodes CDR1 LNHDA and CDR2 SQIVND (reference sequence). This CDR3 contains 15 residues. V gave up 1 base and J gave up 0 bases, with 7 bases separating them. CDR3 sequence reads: CASSIVENSNQPQHF. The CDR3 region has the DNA TGTGCCAGTAGTATAGTGGAAAATAGCAATCAGCCCCAGCATTTT.

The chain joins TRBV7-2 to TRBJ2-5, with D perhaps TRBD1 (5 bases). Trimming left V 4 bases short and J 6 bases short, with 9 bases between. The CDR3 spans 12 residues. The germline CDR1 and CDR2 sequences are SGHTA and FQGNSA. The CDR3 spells CASSYMGQTQYF. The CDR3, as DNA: TGTGCCAGCAGCTATATGGGGCAGACCCAGTACTTC. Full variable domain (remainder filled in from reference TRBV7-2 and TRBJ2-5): GAGVSQSPSNKVTEKGKDVELRCDPISGHTALYWYRQSLGQGLEFLIYFQGNSAPDKSGLPSDRFSAERTGGSVSTLTIQRTQQEDSAVYLCASSYMGQTQYFGPGTRLLVL.

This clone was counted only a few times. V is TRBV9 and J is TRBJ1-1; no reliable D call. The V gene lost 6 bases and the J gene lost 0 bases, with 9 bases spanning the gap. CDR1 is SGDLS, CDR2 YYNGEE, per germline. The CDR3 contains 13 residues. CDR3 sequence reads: CASTRRLNTEAFF. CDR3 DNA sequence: TGTGCCAGCACTCGGCGCCTGAACACTGAAGCTTTCTTT.

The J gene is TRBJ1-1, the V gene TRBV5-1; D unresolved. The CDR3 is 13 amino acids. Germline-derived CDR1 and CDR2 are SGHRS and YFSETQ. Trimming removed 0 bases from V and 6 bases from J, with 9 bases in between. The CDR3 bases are TGCGCCAGCAGCTTGGACAGTTCGTCTGAAGCTTTCTTT. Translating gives CASSLDSSSEAFF.

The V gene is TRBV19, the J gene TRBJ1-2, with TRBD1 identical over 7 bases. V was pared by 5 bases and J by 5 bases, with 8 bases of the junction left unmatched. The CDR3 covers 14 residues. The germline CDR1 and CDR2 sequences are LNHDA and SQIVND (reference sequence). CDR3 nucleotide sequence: TGTGCCAGTAGTGCGGACAGGTGGATGTATGGCTACACCTTC. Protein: CASSADRWMYGYTF.

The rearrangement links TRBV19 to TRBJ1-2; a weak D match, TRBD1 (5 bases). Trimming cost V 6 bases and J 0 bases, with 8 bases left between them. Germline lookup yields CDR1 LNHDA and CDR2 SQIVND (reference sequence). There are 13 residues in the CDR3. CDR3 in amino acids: CASRRQSNYGYTF. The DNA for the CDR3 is TGTGCCAGTAGGCGACAGTCTAACTATGGCTACACCTTC.

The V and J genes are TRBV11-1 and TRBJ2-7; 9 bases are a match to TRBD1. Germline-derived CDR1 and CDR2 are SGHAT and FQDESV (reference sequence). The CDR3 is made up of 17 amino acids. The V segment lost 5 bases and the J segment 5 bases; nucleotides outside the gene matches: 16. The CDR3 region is CASSTSGTGTGPDEQYF. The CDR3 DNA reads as TGTGCCAGCAGCACGAGTGGAACCGGGACAGGGCCGGACGAGCAGTACTTC.

CDR3 loop: CASSPRRGQETQYF. In DNA form, the CDR3 reads TGTGCCAGTAGTCCCCGACGGGGCCAAGAGACCCAGTACTTC. The chain uses TRBV19 and TRBJ2-5; perhaps TRBD2 as D (5 bases). The CDR3 spans 14 residues. The ends were cut back, 5 bases at V and 1 base at J, with 11 bases in the middle. Germline CDR1 LNHDA, CDR2 SQIVND (reference sequence).

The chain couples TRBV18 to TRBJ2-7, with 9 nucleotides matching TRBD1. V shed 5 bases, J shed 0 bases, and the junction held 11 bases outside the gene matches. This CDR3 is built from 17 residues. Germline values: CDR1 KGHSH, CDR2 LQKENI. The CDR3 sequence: CASSGNPGTGNSYEQYF. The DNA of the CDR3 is TGTGCCAGCTCAGGAAATCCCGGGACAGGGAACTCCTACGAGCAGTACTTC.

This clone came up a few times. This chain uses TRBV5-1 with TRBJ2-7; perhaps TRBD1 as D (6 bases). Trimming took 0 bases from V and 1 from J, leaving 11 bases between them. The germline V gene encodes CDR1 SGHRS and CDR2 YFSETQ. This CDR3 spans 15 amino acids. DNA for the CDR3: TGCGCCAGCAGCTTGGGCTCAGGGGATTCCTACGAGCAGTACTTC. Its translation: CASSLGSGDSYEQYF.